The source of this T cell receptor (beta chain) is a study of blood T cell repertoires in COVID-19. About the study: Sites in the United States, Italy and Spain provided acute and convalescent COVID-19 samples. The cDNA or gDNA used as material had been derived from T cells, B-cell-depleted T cells, or PBMCs.

Study processing details: Quantification of nucleated cells was approximated via reference gene primer amplification. Sequencing used immunoSEQ multiplex PCR; TCRdb keeps in-frame clones, though not all of them. That table supplies the V and J calls and clone size; D and trimming were determined from the DNA. The sample lists about 50,000 clones, more than 80% occurring once. The CDR3 contains 15 residues. V dropped 5 bases and J dropped 6; count of bases not matched to a gene: 9. Germline V lookup: CDR1 SGHAT, CDR2 FQNNGV. This TCR derives from a man aged 60 to 69 with acute or convalescent COVID-19. The sample was peripheral blood. The J gene is TRBJ2-2, the V gene TRBV11-2; 7 bases map to TRBD2. Here the CDR3 DNA reads TGTGCCAGCAGCGCCCGCGGGAGCTTGTCCGGGGAGCTGTTTTTT. Protein sequence: CASSARGSLSGELFF.